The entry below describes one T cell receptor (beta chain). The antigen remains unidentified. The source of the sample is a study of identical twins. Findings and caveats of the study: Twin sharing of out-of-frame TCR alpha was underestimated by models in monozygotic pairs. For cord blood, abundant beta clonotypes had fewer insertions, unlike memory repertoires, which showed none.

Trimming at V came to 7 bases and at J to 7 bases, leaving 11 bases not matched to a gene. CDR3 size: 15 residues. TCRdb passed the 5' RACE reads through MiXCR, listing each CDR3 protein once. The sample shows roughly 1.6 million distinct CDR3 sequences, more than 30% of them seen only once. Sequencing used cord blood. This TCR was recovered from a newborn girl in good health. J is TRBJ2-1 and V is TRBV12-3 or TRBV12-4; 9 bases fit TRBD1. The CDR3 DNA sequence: TGTGCCAGCAACCCCTGGGGGACAGGGAGGAATGAGCAGTTCTTC. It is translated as CASNPWGTGRNEQFF.